These 10 T cell receptor beta chains came from one sample sequenced in a study of T cell responses to AZD1222 COVID-19 vaccine. Measured with immunoSEQ multiplex PCR; TCRdb has only the in-frame clones, and not every one. The sample carries some 150,000 clones, more than 75% recorded once. The sequencing used peripheral blood, collected on day 0 of AZD1222 vaccination. These receptors were taken from an adult in good health.

The CDR3 bases are TGTGCCAGCAGTTCCAATCCCCCCGGGACTCACATAAACCGTGAGCAGTTCTTC. Protein sequence: CASSSNPPGTHINREQFF. This chain connects TRBV27 to TRBJ2-1; weak D call: TRBD2 (6 bases). Per the germline V gene, CDR1 is MNHEY and CDR2 is SMNVEV (reference sequence). Trimming pared 4 bases from V and 9 bases from J, leaving 28 bases between. The CDR3 extends over 18 amino acids.

This clone was seen only once. V and J are TRBV7-8 and TRBJ1-1, with TRBD1 matching 8 bases. Looked up from germline, CDR1 is SGHVS and CDR2 is FQNEAQ. The CDR3 extends over 17 amino acids. The V segment lost 3 bases and the J segment 1 base; nucleotides outside the gene matches: 10. CDR3 in DNA: TGTGCCAGCAGCTTGACAGGGGAAGGTATAAAGAACACTGAAGCTTTCTTT. The encoded protein is CASSLTGEGIKNTEAFF.

This clone appeared a single time. V gene TRBV4-2 combines with J gene TRBJ1-2; TRBD1 agrees at 8 bases. V was pared by 1 base and J by 1 base, with 5 bases of the junction left unmatched. Germline V gene data show CDR1 as LGHNA and CDR2 as YNFKEQ. This CDR3 is 16 amino acids long. This chain's CDR3 is CASSQVPGTGNYGYTF. Written as DNA, the CDR3 is TGTGCCAGCAGCCAAGTACCCGGGACAGGTAACTATGGCTACACCTTC.

The rearrangement joins TRBV5-6 to TRBJ1-3; 11 positions match TRBD1. In germline, CDR1 is SGHDT, CDR2 YYEEEE. This CDR3 spans 16 amino acids. V was pared by 4 bases and J by 3 bases, with 6 bases of the junction left unmatched. The CDR3 DNA sequence: TGTGCCAGCAGCAGGGACAGGGGGATCGATGGAAACACCATATATTTT. Translated, it gives CASSRDRGIDGNTIYF.

The chain uses TRBV29-1 and TRBJ1-1; D is unclear. CDR3 length: 14 residues. Per germline, CDR1 SQVTM and CDR2 ANQGSEA. The CDR3 sequence is CSASEGGWNTEAFF. DNA of the CDR3: TGCAGTGCCTCGGAGGGCGGGTGGAACACTGAAGCTTTCTTT.

The CDR3 bases are TGTGCCAGCAGTCTTACTAACTATGGCTACACCTTC. Protein sequence: CASSLTNYGYTF. This rearrangement joins TRBV12-3 or TRBV12-4 to TRBJ1-2; no clear D. The CDR3 totals 12 residues. Trimming cost V 5 bases and J 0 bases, with 4 bases left between them.

The rearrangement uses TRBV5-8 and TRBJ2-7; D possibly corresponds to TRBD1 (5 bases). The CDR3 extends over 13 amino acids. The germline V gene has CDR1 SGHTS and CDR2 YDEGEE. With 2 bases removed from V and 7 bases from J, the gap between germline ends came to 13 bases. CDR3 region: CASSFSGLQEQYF. In DNA form, the CDR3 reads TGTGCCAGCAGCTTTTCAGGGCTGCAAGAGCAGTACTTC.

This clone was seen once. The chain joins TRBV13 to TRBJ1-4; tentatively, D is TRBD1 (5 bases). V was pared by 1 base and J by 8 bases, with 14 bases between. This CDR3 spans 15 amino acids. In germline, CDR1 is PRHDT, CDR2 FYEKMQ (reference sequence). DNA of the CDR3: TGTGCCAGCAGCTTAGAACGGGGGGTTGGGGAAAAACTGTTTTTT. Amino acid sequence: CASSLERGVGEKLFF.

The V and J genes are TRBV20-1 and TRBJ2-1; D might be TRBD1 (6 bases). From germline, CDR1 is DFQATT and CDR2 SNEGSKA (reference sequence). The CDR3 totals 11 residues. V lost 7 bases, J lost 8 bases, and 12 bases lay in between. The CDR3 loop is CSVQGSDEQFF. The DNA for the CDR3 is TGCAGTGTCCAGGGGAGCGATGAGCAGTTCTTC.

The rearrangement uses TRBV24-1 and TRBJ2-1, with TRBD2 identical over 15 bases. This CDR3 has 17 residues. The V gene end was trimmed by 4 bases and the J gene end by 6 bases; junction bases not matched to a gene: 6. Germline V CDR1 and CDR2: KGHDR, SFDVKD. CDR3 amino acids: CATSELRTSGRANEQFF. CDR3 DNA sequence: TGTGCCACCAGTGAATTAAGGACTAGCGGGAGGGCCAATGAGCAGTTCTTC.